This paragraph covers one T cell receptor beta chain sequence. Its antigen remains unidentified. This sample is part of a study of cytomegalovirus exposure and HLA in healthy donors. In germline, CDR1 is MDHEN, CDR2 SYDVKM. The CDR3 has 14 amino acids. Trimming removed 6 bases from V and 4 bases from J; junction bases left unmatched: 7. Study results and limitations: Cytomegalovirus association was listed for 164 TCR beta chains.

A multiplex PCR was run with 60 Vbeta primers and 13 Jbeta primers. Data came from immunoSEQ multiplex PCR; TCRdb stores just in-frame clones and leaves some out. The sample includes some 120,000 clones, just under 70% of them seen just once. This chain uses TRBV28 with TRBJ2-5; TRBD2 matches 8 bases. This sequence originates from a man aged 25-45 years in good health and CMV-seropositive. The specimen was PBMCs. This chain's CDR3 is CASSPTGTRETQYF. The DNA of the CDR3 is TGTGCCAGCAGCCCAACCGGGACTAGAGAGACCCAGTACTTC.